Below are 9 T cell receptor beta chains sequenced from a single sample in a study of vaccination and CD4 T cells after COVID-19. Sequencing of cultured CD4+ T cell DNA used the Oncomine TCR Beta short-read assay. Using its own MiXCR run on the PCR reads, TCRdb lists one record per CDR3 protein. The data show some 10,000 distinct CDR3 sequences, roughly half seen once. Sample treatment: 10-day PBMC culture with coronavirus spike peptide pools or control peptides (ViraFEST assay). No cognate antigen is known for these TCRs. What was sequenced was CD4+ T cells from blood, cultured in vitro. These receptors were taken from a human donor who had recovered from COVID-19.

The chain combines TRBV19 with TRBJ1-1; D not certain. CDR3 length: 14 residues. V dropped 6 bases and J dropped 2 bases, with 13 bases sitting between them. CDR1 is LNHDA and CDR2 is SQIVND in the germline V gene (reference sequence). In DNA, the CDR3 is TGTGCCAGTAGCGCCCAATACAAAAACACTGAAGCTTTCTTT. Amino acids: CASSAQYKNTEAFF. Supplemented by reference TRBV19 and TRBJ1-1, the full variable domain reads DGGITQSPKYLFRKEGQNVTLSCEQNLNHDAMYWYRQDPGQGLRLIYYSQIVNDFQKGDIAEGYSVSREKKESFPLTVTSAQKNPTAFYLCASSAQYKNTEAFFGQGTRLTVV.

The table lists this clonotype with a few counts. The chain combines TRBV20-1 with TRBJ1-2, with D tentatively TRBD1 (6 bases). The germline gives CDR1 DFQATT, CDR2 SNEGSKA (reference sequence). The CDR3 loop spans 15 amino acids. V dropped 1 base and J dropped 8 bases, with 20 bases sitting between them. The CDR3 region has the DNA TGCAGTGCTAGAGGAACCGACAGGTTCCTCTTCGGCTACACCTTC. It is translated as CSARGTDRFLFGYTF.

For the CDR3, the DNA is TGTGCCAGCAGTAAGGGACAGGGGGTCTACGAGCAGTACTTC. It codes for CASSKGQGVYEQYF. The genes are TRBV6-1 and TRBJ2-7; TRBD1 matches 11 bases. The V segment lost 5 bases and the J segment 3 bases; nucleotides outside the gene matches: 3. CDR3 size: 14 residues. In germline, CDR1 is MNHNS, CDR2 SASEGT.

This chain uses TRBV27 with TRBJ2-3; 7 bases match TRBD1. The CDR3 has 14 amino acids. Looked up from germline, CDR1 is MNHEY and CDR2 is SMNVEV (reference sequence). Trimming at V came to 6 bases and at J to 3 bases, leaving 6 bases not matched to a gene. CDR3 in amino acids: CASRRQGGTDTQYF. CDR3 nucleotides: TGTGCCAGCAGACGACAGGGTGGGACAGATACGCAGTATTTT.

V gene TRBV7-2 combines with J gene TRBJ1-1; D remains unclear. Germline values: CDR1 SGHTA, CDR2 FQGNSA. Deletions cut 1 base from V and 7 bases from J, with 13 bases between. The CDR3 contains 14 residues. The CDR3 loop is CASSLGFSRREAFF. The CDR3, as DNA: TGTGCCAGCAGCTTAGGCTTCTCACGCCGTGAAGCTTTCTTT.

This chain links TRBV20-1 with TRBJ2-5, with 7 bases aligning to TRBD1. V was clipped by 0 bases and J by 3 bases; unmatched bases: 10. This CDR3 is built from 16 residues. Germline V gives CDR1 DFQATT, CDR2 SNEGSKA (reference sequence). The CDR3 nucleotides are TGCAGTGCTAGAGAAAACCCGACAGGGACCAAAGAGACCCAGTACTTC. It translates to CSARENPTGTKETQYF.

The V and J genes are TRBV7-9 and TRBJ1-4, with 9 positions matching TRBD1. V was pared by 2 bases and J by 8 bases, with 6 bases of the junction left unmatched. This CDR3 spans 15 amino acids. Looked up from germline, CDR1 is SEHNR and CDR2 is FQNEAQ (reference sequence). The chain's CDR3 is CASSLSGTGHEKLFF. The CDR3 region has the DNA TGTGCCAGCAGCTTATCCGGGACAGGGCACGAAAAACTGTTTTTT.

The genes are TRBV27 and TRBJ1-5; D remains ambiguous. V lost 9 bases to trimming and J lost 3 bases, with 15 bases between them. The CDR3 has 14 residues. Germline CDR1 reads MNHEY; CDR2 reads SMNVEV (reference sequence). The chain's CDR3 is CASGSSALNQPQHF. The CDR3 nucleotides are TGTGCCAGTGGTTCGTCGGCACTCAATCAGCCCCAGCATTTT.

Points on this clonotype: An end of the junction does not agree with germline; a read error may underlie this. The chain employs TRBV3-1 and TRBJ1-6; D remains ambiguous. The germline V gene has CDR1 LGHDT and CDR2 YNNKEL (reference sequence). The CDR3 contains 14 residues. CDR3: CANSQAAYNSPLHF. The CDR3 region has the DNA TGTGCCAACAGCCAAGCAGCGTATAATTCACCCCTCCACTTT.